The T cell receptor beta chain under discussion was sequenced for a study of blood T cell repertoires in COVID-19. For the study at large: Specimens from acute and convalescent COVID-19 originated in the United States, Italy and Spain. The analysed material was cDNA or gDNA that came from T cells, B-cell-depleted T cells, or PBMCs.

Authors' methods: Amplified reference gene primers provided the basis for estimating nucleated cell counts. Data came from immunoSEQ multiplex PCR; TCRdb stores just in-frame clones and leaves some out. V and J calls and clone size are given by that table; D and trimming were obtained from the DNA. The sample lists about 140,000 clones, about 87% occurring once. Germline assignment: CDR1 SGHTA and CDR2 FQGNSA. This CDR3 is built from 13 residues. The ends were cut back, 2 bases at V and 3 bases at J, with 7 bases in the middle. This sequence was found in a human donor in a cohort sampled during active COVID-19. The sample was peripheral blood. The rearrangement links TRBV7-2 to TRBJ2-5; no clear D. The CDR3 region has the DNA TGTGCCAGCAGCTTAAGGCTAGAAGAGACCCAGTACTTC. It is translated as CASSLRLEETQYF.